A selection of T cell receptor beta chains follows, all from one sample in a study of beta chain features in type 1 diabetes. Assay: immunoSEQ multiplex PCR; the TCRdb copy retains only in-frame clones and omits some. The sample yields hundreds of thousands of clones, roughly 12% seen once. The source material was naive CD4+ T cells from blood. The source is a man younger than 35 in good health. The CDR3 runs from the conserved cysteine through the conserved F or W. Each record gives: clone size, J gene, V gene, D gene, CDR3 protein, CDR3 DNA. The D gene is left open where the match is weak. Only some rows state a clone size, as once, few, many or a class for expanded clones.

. TRBJ1-4 TRBV5-4 . CASSPAGANEKLFF TGTGCCAGCAGCCCCGCGGGCGCTAATGAAAAACTGTTTTTT
few TRBJ2-1 TRBV7-3 TRBD2 CASSNSGSGVAQFF TGTGCCAGCAGCAACAGCGGGAGCGGGGTAGCGCAGTTCTTC
few TRBJ2-3 TRBV9 TRBD2 CASSVTTSGRAADTQYF TGTGCCAGCAGCGTAACTACCAGCGGGAGGGCCGCAGATACGCAGTATTTT
. TRBJ1-4 TRBV7-8 TRBD1 CASSSWTGEDQKLFF TGTGCCAGCAGCTCTTGGACAGGGGAGGACCAAAAACTGTTTTTT
. TRBJ2-7 TRBV5-1 . CASSLLGSGVVYEQYF TGCGCCAGCAGCTTGTTGGGGTCAGGGGTAGTCTACGAGCAGTACTTC
few TRBJ1-6 TRBV6-4 . CASSEEGFNSPLHF TGTGCCAGCAGTGAGGAGGGTTTCAATTCACCCCTCCACTTT
. TRBJ2-3 TRBV19 TRBD1 CASSTGDRGLPDTQYF TGTGCCAGTAGTACCGGGGACAGGGGCCTACCGGATACGCAGTATTTT
. TRBJ2-7 TRBV16 TRBD1 CASSHHRGPGQGVDEQYF TGTGCCAGCAGCCACCATAGGGGACCGGGACAGGGGGTCGACGAGCAGTACTTC
few TRBJ2-7 TRBV7-9 TRBD2 CASSPVREPYEQYF TGTGCCAGCAGCCCCGTGCGGGAGCCCTACGAGCAGTACTTC
few TRBJ1-2 TRBV7-2 . CASSLGPDAVQGGYTF TGTGCCAGCAGCTTAGGGCCAGATGCCGTACAGGGTGGCTACACCTTC
. TRBJ1-1 TRBV18 . CASSPRLTMNTEAFF TGTGCCAGCTCACCGCGCCTTACTATGAACACTGAAGCTTTCTTT
few TRBJ2-3 TRBV7-2 . CASSPGFQTDTQYF TGTGCCAGCAGCCCCGGGTTCCAAACGGATACGCAGTATTTT
. TRBJ2-1 TRBV9 TRBD2 CASSRLAGNEQFF TGTGCCAGCAGCCGACTAGCGGGGAATGAGCAGTTCTTC
. TRBJ1-6 TRBV30 . CAWMQSRGSPLHF TGTGCCTGGATGCAGTCTCGCGGATCACCCCTCCACTTT
few TRBJ2-7 TRBV5-4 TRBD1 CASSKPGTGGYEQYF TGTGCCAGCAGCAAACCCGGGACAGGGGGCTACGAGCAGTACTTC
. TRBJ1-2 TRBV30 TRBD1 CAWSVGGRGRLNGYTF TGTGCCTGGAGTGTAGGGGGCAGGGGGCGCCTCAATGGCTACACCTTC
. TRBJ2-5 TRBV5-5 TRBD1 CASSLDRQETQYF TGTGCCAGCAGCCTGGACAGGCAAGAGACCCAGTACTTC
. TRBJ1-5 TRBV7-9 . CASSEGAWSNQPQHF TGTGCCAGCAGCGAAGGGGCTTGGAGCAATCAGCCCCAGCATTTT
. TRBJ2-2 TRBV7-7 . CASSLSGNPNTGELFF TGTGCCAGCAGCTTATCGGGTAATCCGAACACCGGGGAGCTGTTTTTT
. TRBJ2-7 TRBV7-6 TRBD1 CASSIDRDYEQYF TGTGCCAGCAGCATTGACAGGGACTACGAGCAGTACTTC
. TRBJ2-1 TRBV29-1 TRBD1 CSVGEGAVETQFF TGCAGCGTCGGAGAGGGGGCAGTAGAGACCCAGTTCTTC
. TRBJ2-1 TRBV28 TRBD2 CASTTTWASGSPYNEQFF TGTGCCAGCACCACAACCTGGGCTAGCGGGAGCCCCTACAATGAGCAGTTCTTC
few TRBJ1-1 TRBV7-8 . CASSLVGAGTIVNTEAFF TGTGCCAGCAGCTTAGTGGGGGCAGGGACGATCGTGAACACTGAAGCTTTCTTT
. TRBJ2-7 TRBV19 TRBD2 CASSIRTSGSYEQYF TGTGCCAGTAGTATCAGGACTAGCGGATCCTACGAGCAGTACTTC
few TRBJ2-5 TRBV5-1 . CASSLATGLQETQYF TGCGCCAGCAGCTTGGCCACAGGGCTCCAAGAGACCCAGTACTTC
. TRBJ1-1 TRBV7-3 . CASSLEGNGATEAFF TGTGCCAGCAGCTTAGAAGGGAATGGGGCCACTGAAGCTTTCTTT
few TRBJ2-7 TRBV10-3 . CAITGLSYEQYF TGTGCCATTACAGGGCTATCCTACGAGCAGTACTTC
few TRBJ2-1 TRBV9 TRBD1 CASSPRQGSYNEQFF TGTGCCAGCAGCCCTCGACAGGGCTCCTACAATGAGCAGTTCTTC
. TRBJ1-5 TRBV28 . CASRTTEPVRGTQHF TGTGCCAGCAGAACGACAGAGCCGGTCCGGGGGACCCAGCATTTT
few TRBJ2-1 TRBV5-6 TRBD2 CASSWSLAGKQFF TGTGCCAGCAGCTGGTCCTTAGCGGGTAAGCAGTTCTTC
few TRBJ2-2 TRBV6-5 . CASSTPTVRPGELFF TGTGCCAGCAGTACCCCGACAGTTAGACCCGGGGAGCTGTTTTTT
few TRBJ2-2 TRBV29-1 . CSATGGPVNTGELFF TGCAGCGCTACAGGTGGTCCGGTAAACACCGGGGAGCTGTTTTTT
. TRBJ2-5 TRBV28 TRBD1 CASRGQGAEETQYF TGTGCCAGCAGGGGACAGGGGGCCGAAGAGACCCAGTACTTC
. TRBJ2-7 TRBV7-2 . CASSSRQDSYEQYF TGTGCCAGCAGCTCAAGACAGGACTCCTACGAGCAGTACTTC
. TRBJ2-1 TRBV7-9 TRBD2 CASSLRLAGGNEQFF TGTGCCAGCAGCTTACGGCTAGCGGGAGGGAATGAGCAGTTCTTC
few TRBJ1-1 TRBV29-1 . CSVYTTAEAFF TGCAGCGTTTATACTACCGCTGAAGCTTTCTTT
. TRBJ2-7 TRBV7-9 . CASSPGGQPTYEQYF TGTGCCAGCAGCCCCGGGGGACAGCCGACCTACGAGCAGTACTTC
. TRBJ2-3 TRBV19 . CASSIGKGGTDTQYF TGTGCCAGTAGTATCGGAAAGGGAGGCACAGATACGCAGTATTTT
few TRBJ1-1 TRBV30 . CAWSVGGVSDTEAFF TGTGCCTGGAGTGTAGGGGGGGTCAGCGACACTGAAGCTTTCTTT
. TRBJ2-3 TRBV11-2 . CASSFNSSPDTQYF TGTGCCAGCAGCTTCAATAGTTCGCCAGATACGCAGTATTTT
. TRBJ1-2 TRBV5-6 . CASSLFDRLSLGYTF TGTGCCAGCAGCTTATTTGACAGGTTGAGTTTGGGCTACACCTTC
. TRBJ2-7 TRBV18 . CASSPPFRGDEQYF TGTGCCAGCTCACCACCCTTCAGGGGCGACGAGCAGTACTTC
. TRBJ2-1 TRBV28 TRBD2 CASSSPASGSSYNEQFF TGTGCCAGCAGTTCGCCTGCTAGCGGGAGCTCCTACAATGAGCAGTTCTTC
few TRBJ1-1 TRBV15 . CATSRDYGRVTGAFF TGTGCCACCAGCAGAGATTACGGTCGTGTGACAGGAGCTTTCTTT
few TRBJ2-7 TRBV7-2 . CASSQNLKQGTSRYF TGTGCCAGCAGCCAGAACCTCAAACAGGGTACTTCGCGGTACTTC
few TRBJ2-5 TRBV9 TRBD2 CASSPRGGSQETQYF TGTGCCAGCAGCCCCCGTGGCGGGAGTCAAGAGACCCAGTACTTC
few TRBJ2-3 TRBV7-6 TRBD2 CASSSTGGADTQYF TGTGCCAGCAGCTCAACGGGGGGAGCAGATACGCAGTATTTT
. TRBJ2-5 TRBV6-5 . CASSYHALAETQYF TGTGCCAGCAGTTACCACGCCCTAGCAGAGACCCAGTACTTC
. TRBJ2-3 TRBV5-1 TRBD1 CASSLTTGARTDTQYF TGCGCCAGCAGCTTAACTACAGGGGCCCGCACAGATACGCAGTATTTT
. TRBJ1-5 TRBV30 . CAWSGAENQPQHF TGTGCCTGGAGTGGGGCAGAAAATCAGCCCCAGCATTTT
few TRBJ2-2 TRBV4-3 . CASSQDTGLSTGELFF TGCGCCAGCAGCCAGGATACAGGATTGAGTACCGGGGAGCTGTTTTTT
. TRBJ1-3 TRBV29-1 . CSVDPTRNTIYF TGCAGCGTTGACCCAACAAGAAACACCATATATTTT
. TRBJ2-1 TRBV10-3 TRBD2 CAISLLAGGSHEQFF TGTGCCATCAGTCTACTAGCGGGAGGGTCCCATGAGCAGTTCTTC
few TRBJ1-2 TRBV30 . CAWSGAIYGYTF TGTGCCTGGAGTGGAGCCATCTATGGCTACACCTTC
few TRBJ2-7 TRBV2 TRBD2 CASSTGLGGGYEQYF TGTGCCAGCAGCACCGGACTGGGCGGGGGATACGAGCAGTACTTC
few TRBJ2-1 TRBV28 TRBD2 CASITGTSRVNEQFF TGTGCCAGCATTACCGGGACTAGCCGGGTCAATGAGCAGTTCTTC
. TRBJ2-2 TRBV6-5 . CASSYARRSGELFF TGTGCCAGCAGTTACGCGCGGCGCTCCGGGGAGCTGTTTTTT
few TRBJ2-7 TRBV5-1 . CASSGRGIPYEQYF TGCGCCAGCAGCGGTCGGGGGATTCCCTACGAGCAGTACTTC
. TRBJ1-2 TRBV4-3 . CASSQERQFSSYGYTF TGCGCCAGCAGCCAAGAGAGACAGTTCTCCTCTTATGGCTACACCTTC